The 2 T cell receptor beta chains given below trace back to one sample, sequenced in a study of lymphopenia after photon versus proton radiotherapy. This table comes from immunoSEQ multiplex PCR, and its TCRdb copy is limited to in-frame clones, with some not included. Of about 160,000 clones detected, approximately 91% appear once; the ten largest clones hold approximately 4.8%. Sequencing used peripheral blood, obtained from a patient treated with photon-based radiotherapy. The receptor source for this set is a man over 45 with gastric cancer.

The genes are TRBV6-1 and TRBJ1-5, with 7 bases identical to TRBD1. The germline V gene has CDR1 MNHNS and CDR2 SASEGT. The ends lost 3 bases at V and 7 bases at J; junction bases unmatched: 6. The CDR3 consists of 14 residues. The CDR3 sequence: CASSDGGGSQPQHF. The CDR3 bases are TGTGCCAGCAGTGACGGAGGGGGCAGCCAGCCCCAGCATTTT.

This sequence joins TRBV4-3 and TRBJ2-1, with 8 bases aligning to TRBD1. V was pared by 3 bases and J by 8 bases, with 9 bases of the junction left unmatched. The CDR3 is 15 residues long. Germline V gene data show CDR1 as LGHNA and CDR2 as YSLEER. CDR3 protein: CASSQGATGVDEQFF. The CDR3 nucleotides are TGCGCCAGCAGCCAGGGGGCGACAGGGGTTGATGAGCAGTTCTTC.